The following is a T cell receptor beta chain sequence with its context. Its antigen is undetermined. Germline CDR1 SGHRS, CDR2 YFSETQ. CDR3 length: 16 amino acids. Trimming at V came to 9 bases and at J to 1 base, leaving 15 bases not matched to a gene. The sample originates from a study of T cells after yellow fever vaccination. Study outcomes and limitations: Weaker overall, the secondary response nonetheless peaked faster (day 5 versus 15). Only a minor proportion of clonotypes was detected across both CD4 and CD8 compartments. FACS-sorted repertoires could harbor abundant contaminating bulk-population clonotypes.

The 5'RACE template-switching step produced TCR cDNA and added a universal primer site and UMIs. MiXCR was run by TCRdb on the 5' RACE reads, yielding one entry per CDR3 protein. The sample contains 300,000 or so distinct CDR3 sequences, over 10% of which appear only once. The receptor was isolated from a man between 25 and 39 years old who received the YFV17D yellow fever vaccine. The sequencing here drew on CD4+ T cells sorted from PBMCs, taken 45 days after the yellow fever booster vaccination. The V and J genes are TRBV5-1 and TRBJ1-1; 7 nucleotides align to TRBD1. The CDR3 region has the DNA TGCGCCACCAGTCCCGGGACAGCTTACACGAACACTGAAGCTTTCTTT. Residues: CATSPGTAYTNTEAFF.